Here is one TCR beta chain with its context. Antigen unknown. Semi-nested PCR with Nested Universal Primer A followed constant-region reverse priming of full-length variable regions. TCRdb called the 5' RACE reads again in MiXCR, with one record for every CDR3 protein. The sample lists tens of thousands of distinct CDR3 sequences, around 25% seen once, with roughly 3.1% in the top ten. Study-wide findings and caveats: Tumor Treg TCRs overlapped most with tumor naive CD4+ cells.

The CDR3 extends over 13 amino acids. Germline CDR1 reads SGHRS; CDR2 reads YFSETQ. The V end was cut by 4 bases, the J end by 1 base, with 8 bases between. Sequenced material: tumor-infiltrating naive CD4+ T cells sorted from the breast tumor. Noted subset: naive CD4+ T cells, CD4+CD45RA+CD25-. This TCR came from a female donor with breast cancer. The genes are TRBV5-1 and TRBJ1-1, with D unresolved. The CDR3 region has the DNA TGCGCCAGCAGCGTTGAAGGGAACACTGAAGCTTTCTTT. Translation: CASSVEGNTEAFF.